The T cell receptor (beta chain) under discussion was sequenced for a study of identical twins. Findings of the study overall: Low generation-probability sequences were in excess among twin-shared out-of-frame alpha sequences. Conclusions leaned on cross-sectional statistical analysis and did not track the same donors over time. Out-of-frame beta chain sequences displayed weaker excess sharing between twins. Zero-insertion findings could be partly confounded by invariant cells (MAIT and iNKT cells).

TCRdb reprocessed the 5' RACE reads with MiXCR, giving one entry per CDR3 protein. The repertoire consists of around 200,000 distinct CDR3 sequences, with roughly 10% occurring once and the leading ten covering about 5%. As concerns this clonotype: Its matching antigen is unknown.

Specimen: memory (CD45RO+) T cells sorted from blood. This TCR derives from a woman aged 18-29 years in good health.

The CDR3 DNA sequence: TGTGCCAGCAGCTCGACACTAGCGGAGCCACGAGAGACCCAGTACTTC. Translated: CASSSTLAEPRETQYF. The V and J genes are TRBV6-1 and TRBJ2-5; TRBD2 aligns across 8 bases. The ends lost 6 bases at V and 4 bases at J; junction bases unmatched: 13. CDR1 MNHNS and CDR2 SASEGT come from the germline V gene. The CDR3 extends over 16 amino acids.